The 23 T cell receptor beta chains below come from one sample, sequenced in a study of a mutant IDH1 vaccine in newly diagnosed glioma. These receptors have no identified antigens. Libraries were prepared by immunoSEQ multiplex PCR; TCRdb keeps only in-frame clonotypes and omits some of them. The sample lists 32,000 or so clones; 87% were seen once. Time point defined: week 5, during vaccination. The vaccine gave 300 ug of a 20-mer mutant IDH1 peptide subcutaneously per dose. The sequences come from peripheral blood mononuclear cells (PBMCs), collected from a glioma patient whose treatment included an IDH1 peptide vaccine. These receptors originate from a woman in her thirties or forties with glioma. Some clones in this sample may be carry-over from other donors' samples.

The sample holds one count of this clone. This chain links TRBV5-4 with TRBJ1-1; D might be TRBD1 (6 bases). The CDR3 extends over 16 amino acids. V was clipped by 4 bases and J by 4 bases, with 20 bases between them. Germline CDR1 is SGHNT and CDR2 is YYREEE (reference sequence). The CDR3 region is CASSAPRGGALTEAFF. In DNA, the CDR3 is TGTGCCAGCAGCGCCCCTCGCGGGGGCGCGCTCACTGAAGCTTTCTTT.

The chain links TRBV5-6 to TRBJ1-3; 7 bases fit TRBD1. CDR1 and CDR2 (germline): SGHDT, YYEEEE. V shed 9 bases and J 1 base; nucleotides not matched to a gene: 7. This CDR3 is built from 14 residues. The chain's CDR3 is CATTSGGSGNTIYF. Written as DNA, the CDR3 is TGTGCCACCACCTCAGGGGGATCTGGAAACACCATATATTTT.

The V gene is TRBV5-1, the J gene TRBJ2-2, with no clear D. In germline, CDR1 is SGHRS, CDR2 YFSETQ. V dropped 0 bases and J dropped 1 base, with 4 bases sitting between them. The CDR3 spans 14 residues. The CDR3 is CASSLGVNTGELFF. The CDR3 DNA reads as TGCGCCAGCAGCTTGGGGGTGAACACCGGGGAGCTGTTTTTT.

The V and J genes are TRBV11-3 and TRBJ2-3; TRBD1 might be the D (5 bases). CDR1 and CDR2 from the germline V gene are SGHNT and YENEEA. V lost 4 bases and J 2 bases, leaving 19 bases between the germline ends. This CDR3 spans 17 amino acids. The CDR3 spells CASSSRLGVVVTDTQYF. As DNA, the CDR3 is TGTGCCAGCAGCTCGCGGTTAGGGGTGGTGGTCACAGATACGCAGTATTTT.

By share, this clone ranks as medium-sized (0.01 to 0.1%). The chain combines TRBV4-1 with TRBJ1-5, with TRBD1 identical over 9 bases. Germline V CDR1 and CDR2: MGHRA, YSYEKL. CDR3 length equals 16 residues. V gave up 0 bases and J gave up 5 bases; unmatched junction bases: 5. The chain's CDR3 is CASSQDGGQGDQPQHF. The CDR3 DNA follows: TGCGCCAGCAGCCAAGATGGGGGACAGGGCGATCAGCCCCAGCATTTT.

The gene calls are TRBV6-6 and TRBJ2-1; no clear D. With 6 bases removed from V and 6 bases from J, the gap between germline ends came to 12 bases. The V gene's germline CDR1 is MNHNY and CDR2 SVGAGI (reference sequence). This CDR3 comprises 13 residues. DNA of the CDR3: TGTGCCAGCAGGCCGGAGTTATCCAATGAGCAGTTCTTC. The encoded protein is CASRPELSNEQFF.

The sample holds a few counts of this clone. This chain uses TRBV4-2 with TRBJ2-2; 9 nucleotides line up with TRBD2. Germline CDR1 LGHNA, CDR2 YNFKEQ. The CDR3 loop spans 16 amino acids. J was trimmed by 4 bases and V by 4 bases; bases with no gene match: 7. CDR3 DNA: TGTGCCAGCAGCCCGGGACTAGCCCTTGGCACCGGGGAGCTGTTTTTT. Translation gives CASSPGLALGTGELFF.

The chain carries TRBV11-3 and TRBJ2-7; 8 nucleotides agree with TRBD2. Germline assignment: CDR1 SGHNT and CDR2 YENEEA. V lost 6 bases, J lost 4 bases, and 5 bases stayed unmatched. This CDR3 comprises 13 residues. The CDR3 nucleotides are TGTGCCAGCAGTAGCGGGATGGGTTACGAGCAGTACTTC. The encoded protein is CASSSGMGYEQYF.

This chain connects TRBV5-5 to TRBJ1-3, with D uncertain. CDR3 length: 15 amino acids. Trimming shortened V by 1 base and J by 0 bases, and 8 bases separated the two germline ends. CDR1 is SGHKS and CDR2 is YYEKEE in the germline V gene (reference sequence). The CDR3 region is CASSLMGNSGNTIYF. CDR3 coding DNA: TGTGCCAGCAGCTTGATGGGGAACTCTGGAAACACCATATATTTT.

The genes are TRBV19 and TRBJ2-7, with D possibly matching TRBD2 (5 bases). This CDR3 spans 14 amino acids. V was shortened by 4 bases and J by 2 bases, with 12 bases between the two germline ends. Germline assignment: CDR1 LNHDA and CDR2 SQIVND (reference sequence). The chain's CDR3 is CASSRAEGTYEQYF. The CDR3 DNA follows: TGTGCCAGTAGTAGGGCCGAGGGAACCTACGAGCAGTACTTC.

The chain links TRBV27 to TRBJ1-4, with 7 positions matching TRBD1. The junction had 10 bases not matched to a gene; V was cut back by 1 base and J by 8 bases. CDR1 and CDR2 from the germline V gene are MNHEY and SMNVEV (reference sequence). The CDR3 totals 16 residues. DNA for the CDR3: TGTGCCAGCAGTTTATGGGGACAGCCCGCGGGGGAAAAACTGTTTTTT. This encodes CASSLWGQPAGEKLFF.

The chain is built from TRBV19 and TRBJ1-2; D gene ambiguous. Germline V CDR1 and CDR2: LNHDA, SQIVND (reference sequence). Deletions cut 6 bases from V and 2 bases from J, with 10 bases between. CDR3 length equals 13 residues. CDR3 DNA: TGTGCCAGTAGGGAAGTATCAAACTATGGCTACACCTTC. Translated: CASREVSNYGYTF.

This chain links TRBV29-1 with TRBJ1-2; D remains unclear. Trimming shortened V by 5 bases and J by 0 bases, and 13 bases separated the two germline ends. CDR1 and CDR2 from the germline V gene are SQVTM and ANQGSEA. The CDR3 spans 14 residues. The CDR3 DNA reads as TGCAGCGTTTCTGTCCCAGGAGCTAACTATGGCTACACCTTC. This sequence encodes CSVSVPGANYGYTF.

The genes are TRBV6-1 and TRBJ2-7; a possible D gene is TRBD1 (6 bases). Deletions cut 2 bases from V and 6 bases from J, with 20 bases between. Germline V gene data show CDR1 as MNHNS and CDR2 as SASEGT. This CDR3 spans 16 amino acids. The CDR3 protein is CASSEPDRRRLREQYF. The CDR3 DNA reads TGTGCCAGCAGTGAACCCGACAGGCGACGACTACGCGAGCAGTACTTC.

The chain links TRBV19 to TRBJ1-5; D gene uncertain. The CDR3 runs 14 residues. In germline, CDR1 is LNHDA, CDR2 SQIVND (reference sequence). The V end lost 4 bases, the J end lost 5 bases, and 12 bases lay between the germline ends. CDR3 amino acids: CASSKLGEYQPQHF. CDR3 coding DNA: TGTGCCAGTAGTAAGCTTGGTGAATATCAGCCCCAGCATTTT.

The chain is built from TRBV19 and TRBJ1-5; D remains unclear. V was shortened by 4 bases and J by 5 bases, with 15 bases between the two germline ends. The CDR3 runs to 15 residues. CDR1 is LNHDA, CDR2 SQIVND, per germline (reference sequence). In DNA, the CDR3 is TGTGCCAGTAGTACGCCCTCGGGCAGAGATCAGCCCCAGCATTTT. Protein sequence: CASSTPSGRDQPQHF.

The chain recombines TRBV11-2 with TRBJ2-2; maybe TRBD1 (6 bases). V was cut by 1 base and J by 2 bases, with 11 bases left in between. Germline V CDR1 and CDR2: SGHAT, FQNNGV. The CDR3 extends over 16 amino acids. CDR3 sequence: CASSLGVGQNTGELFF. The CDR3 DNA is TGTGCCAGCAGCTTAGGGGTGGGACAAAACACCGGGGAGCTGTTTTTT.

The chain uses TRBV11-3 and TRBJ2-1, with TRBD1 identical over 9 bases. Unmatched junction bases numbered 9, after V lost 6 bases and J lost 6 bases. Germline V gene data show CDR1 as SGHNT and CDR2 as YENEEA. This CDR3 contains 15 residues. The CDR3 region is CASSPDRGIGNEQFF. CDR3 in DNA: TGTGCCAGCAGTCCCGACAGGGGGATAGGCAATGAGCAGTTCTTC.

The rearrangement links TRBV15 to TRBJ1-5; no reliable D call. This CDR3 is 14 amino acids long. Trimming removed 0 bases at V and 7 bases at J, with 10 bases between. Germline loops: CDR1 LNHNV, CDR2 YYDKDF (reference sequence). In nucleotides, the CDR3 is TGTGCCACCAGCAGAGATCTGAATGCCCAGCCCCAGCATTTT. This sequence encodes CATSRDLNAQPQHF.

The chain recombines TRBV6-1 with TRBJ2-7, with TRBD1 matching over 9 bases. CDR1 and CDR2 from the germline V gene are MNHNS and SASEGT. Germline trimming cut 3 bases from V and 6 bases from J; bases unmatched to any gene: 6. The CDR3 contains 14 residues. Written as DNA, the CDR3 is TGTGCCAGCAGTGAGGGGGACAGGGTGGGCGAGCAGTACTTC. Translating gives CASSEGDRVGEQYF.

The genes are TRBV2 and TRBJ2-2; D ambiguous. The CDR3 length is 14 residues. Trimming took off 0 bases at V and 5 bases at J, with 7 bases between the two ends. CDR1 SNHLY and CDR2 FYNNEI come from the germline V gene. The DNA for the CDR3 is TGTGCCAGCAGTGAAGCGACTCGAACCGGGGAGCTGTTTTTT. This translates into CASSEATRTGELFF. The whole variable domain, remainder taken from reference TRBV2 and TRBJ2-2, is EPEVTQTPSHQVTQMGQEVILRCVPISNHLYFYWYRQILGQKVEFLVSFYNNEISEKSEIFDDQFSVERPDGSNFTLKIRSTKLEDSAMYFCASSEATRTGELFFGEGSRLTVL.

The J gene is TRBJ1-5, the V gene TRBV11-2; the D is unclear. Germline values: CDR1 SGHAT, CDR2 FQNNGV. V lost 3 bases to trimming and J lost 7 bases, with 10 bases between them. CDR3 length equals 13 residues. The chain's CDR3 is CASSLAIGQPQHF. CDR3 DNA sequence: TGTGCCAGCAGCTTGGCAATAGGGCAGCCCCAGCATTTT.

This sequence joins TRBV7-6 and TRBJ1-1; the match to TRBD1 covers 11 bases. Germline lookup yields CDR1 SGHVS and CDR2 FNYEAQ. The length of the CDR3 is 12 residues. V trimming: 8 bases; J trimming: 6 bases; junction bases outside the gene matches: 2. Written as DNA, the CDR3 is TGTGCCAGCGGGACAGGGGGAGCTGAAGCTTTCTTT. It encodes CASGTGGAEAFF. Complete variable domain (other parts from reference TRBV7-6 and TRBJ1-1): GAGVSQSPRYKVTKRGQDVALRCDPISGHVSLYWYRQALGQGPEFLTYFNYEAQQDKSGLPNDRFSAERPEGSISTLTIQRTEQRDSAMYRCASGTGGAEAFFGQGTRLTVV.